The 9 T cell receptor beta chains below all came from one sample that was sequenced in a study of T cell responses to AZD1222 COVID-19 vaccine (dated by TCRdb to 2020 to 2023). Receptors were amplified or captured by the immunoSEQ multiplex PCR assay. This is the immuneACCESS table as TCRdb keeps it, with only in-frame sequences that have V and J called. A part of the clones is gone; compared with another copy, unresolved V genes explain less than half, and the rest is unexplained. This sample holds over 120,000 clones; 75% to 90% were observed only once. Clones ranked in the top ten supply more than 1.5% of the sample. The label giving this sample's time point can be read as: baseline before first vaccination. The sample consisted of peripheral blood, taken on day 0 of AZD1222 vaccination. The receptors come from an adult in good health.

V is TRBV28 and J is TRBJ2-7; D unresolved. The V gene's germline CDR1 is MDHEN and CDR2 SYDVKM. Trimming shortened V by 3 bases and J by 4 bases, and 7 bases separated the two germline ends. The CDR3 sequence is 12 residues long. The CDR3 DNA follows: TGTGCCAGCAGTTTTGGCCTTTACGAGCAGTACTTC. Its translation: CASSFGLYEQYF.

This chain joins TRBV7-2 and TRBJ2-3; TRBD2 matches 8 bases. J lost 2 bases, V lost 4 bases, and 5 bases had no gene match. Germline V gene data show CDR1 as SGHTA and CDR2 as FQGNSA. The CDR3 is 15 residues long. In DNA, the CDR3 is TGTGCCAGCAGCTCCGTAGCGGGAATCACAGATACGCAGTATTTT. It encodes CASSSVAGITDTQYF.

The V call is TRBV19, the J call TRBJ2-7, with D possibly being TRBD1 (5 bases). In germline, CDR1 is LNHDA, CDR2 SQIVND (reference sequence). V dropped 4 bases and J dropped 5 bases, with 18 bases sitting between them. The CDR3 is 15 residues long. The CDR3 nucleotides are TGTGCCAGTAGTAAAGGCAGGGTAACTGCCCACGAGCAGTACTTC. Protein product: CASSKGRVTAHEQYF.

The chain joins TRBV21-1 to TRBJ2-6. TRBV21-1 corresponds to a pseudogene. CDR3 length: 16 residues. The DNA for the CDR3 is TGTGCCAGCAGCAAAGGGGTTAAACATCAAGCCAACGTCCTGACTTTC. Protein product: CASSKGVKHQANVLTF.

This clone is a singleton in its sample. The chain has TRBV5-1 and TRBJ2-3, with 14 positions matching TRBD2. Trimming cost V 1 base and J 0 bases; bases outside gene matches: 4. The CDR3 sequence is 18 residues long. Per the germline V gene, CDR1 is SGHRS and CDR2 is YFSETQ. This CDR3 is CASSLRLAGGSSTDTQYF. CDR3 DNA sequence: TGCGCCAGCAGCTTGAGACTAGCGGGGGGGTCTAGCACAGATACGCAGTATTTT.

The chain links TRBV21-1 to TRBJ1-1; TRBD1, as called in the table, went unchecked against the DNA. TRBV21-1 is labeled a pseudogene. The CDR3 contains 13 residues. Here the CDR3 reads CASPPEGVTEAFF. The CDR3 region has the DNA TGTGCCAGCCCTCCTGAGGGGGTCACTGAAGCTTTCTTT.

This chain uses TRBV4-1 with TRBJ1-1; D gene uncertain. The germline V gene encodes CDR1 MGHRA and CDR2 YSYEKL. There are 14 residues in the CDR3. Trimming stripped 1 base from V and 1 base from J, with 7 bases between. The DNA of the CDR3 is TGCGCCAGCAGCCAAGTGTCAGGGAACACTGAAGCTTTCTTT. This encodes CASSQVSGNTEAFF.

The chain couples TRBV20-1 to TRBJ1-5, with TRBD1 as a possible D gene (5 bases). The V end lost 3 bases, the J end lost 5 bases, and 17 bases lay between the germline ends. The CDR3 loop spans 15 amino acids. The germline V gene encodes CDR1 DFQATT and CDR2 SNEGSKA (reference sequence). The CDR3 nucleotides are TGCAGTGCTAGTCAAGGCAGGGTAGGTGATCAGCCCCAGCATTTT. It codes for CSASQGRVGDQPQHF.

This chain uses TRBV5-1 with TRBJ1-3; possible D gene TRBD1, 5 bases. V was shortened by 0 bases and J by 2 bases, with 15 bases between the two germline ends. CDR1 is SGHRS, CDR2 YFSETQ, per germline. The CDR3 has 17 residues. In nucleotides, the CDR3 is TGCGCCAGCAGCTTGGACCCCTCCCGAGGGGCTGGAAACACCATATATTTT. Translating it yields CASSLDPSRGAGNTIYF.